Below are 25 T cell receptor beta chains sequenced from a single sample in a study of OX40 agonist ivuxolimab in advanced cancers. The table came from immunoSEQ multiplex PCR; TCRdb's copy has only in-frame clones and leaves some out. Here the sample spans around 56,000 clones, around 79% being singletons. The sequencing used CD4+ or CD8+ T cells sorted from blood, collected in a trial of the OX40 agonist ivuxolimab. All receptors derive from an adult with an advanced solid tumor such as melanoma, head and neck, liver or kidney cancer.

The rearrangement uses TRBV12-5 and TRBJ2-1, with 11 positions matching TRBD2. Germline CDR1 is LGHNT and CDR2 is FRNRAP. V was pared by 6 bases and J by 3 bases, with 7 bases of the junction left unmatched. There are 16 residues in the CDR3. The CDR3 reads CASGPRGLAVYNEQFF. Written as DNA, the CDR3 is TGTGCTAGTGGCCCCAGGGGACTAGCGGTCTACAATGAGCAGTTCTTC.

The chain uses TRBV11-2 and TRBJ1-4, with D perhaps TRBD1 (6 bases). Germline assignment: CDR1 SGHAT and CDR2 FQNNGV. This CDR3 has 14 residues. The V gene lost 5 bases and the J gene lost 5 bases, with 12 bases spanning the gap. The CDR3 loop is CASSHRVGNEKLFF. For the CDR3, the DNA is TGTGCCAGCAGCCACAGGGTGGGAAATGAAAAACTGTTTTTT.

This clone was recorded only once. The chain is built from TRBV21-1 and TRBJ2-5; the table names TRBD1, a call not compared with the DNA. The J call may be mistaken, given a closer DNA end match to TRBJ2-7. TRBV21-1 is marked as a pseudogene. This CDR3 comprises 14 residues. The CDR3 spells CASSIPGQYYEQYF. In DNA, the CDR3 is TGTGCCAGCAGCATTCCGGGACAGTACTACGAGCAGTACTTC.

The rearrangement uses TRBV7-9 and TRBJ1-4; no firm D call. Germline V CDR1 and CDR2: SEHNR, FQNEAQ (reference sequence). The CDR3 has 11 amino acids. V was clipped by 5 bases and J by 8 bases, with 6 bases between them. The CDR3 bases are TGTGCCAGCAGCGGAGGGGAAAAACTGTTTTTT. Translated: CASSGGEKLFF.

This chain uses TRBV19 with TRBJ1-4, with a tentative D call TRBD1 (6 bases). Deletions cut 5 bases from V and 3 bases from J, with 10 bases between. From germline, CDR1 is LNHDA and CDR2 SQIVND (reference sequence). This CDR3 spans 14 amino acids. CDR3 sequence (DNA): TGTGCCAGTAGTCACAGGGCACCTAATGAAAAACTGTTTTTT. Translated: CASSHRAPNEKLFF.

The chain recombines TRBV8-2 with TRBJ2-6. TRBV8-2 is a pseudogene locus. The CDR3 covers 16 residues. CDR3 amino acids: CGNRLITQSRANVLTF. CDR3 coding DNA: TGTGGCAACCGGCTAATAACACAAAGTCGGGCCAACGTCCTGACTTTC.

This sequence joins TRBV18 and TRBJ2-2; D is possibly TRBD1 (6 bases). Trimming removed 3 bases at V and 1 base at J, with 9 bases between. This CDR3 is built from 15 residues. Germline V CDR1 and CDR2: KGHSH, LQKENI. In DNA form, the CDR3 reads TGTGCCAGCTCACCGGGACAACTGAACACCGGGGAGCTGTTTTTT. Residues: CASSPGQLNTGELFF.

V is TRBV29-1 and J is TRBJ2-6, with D unclear. CDR1 and CDR2 (germline): SQVTM, ANQGSEA. Trimming shortened V by 5 bases and J by 4 bases, and 6 bases separated the two germline ends. The length of the CDR3 is 12 residues. This chain's CDR3 is CSVRFGANVLTF. For the CDR3, the DNA is TGCAGCGTTAGGTTCGGGGCCAACGTCCTGACTTTC.

V and J are TRBV18 and TRBJ2-7; weak D call: TRBD1 (5 bases). V lost 2 bases to trimming and J lost 2 bases, with 16 bases between them. The CDR3 runs to 16 residues. From germline, CDR1 is KGHSH and CDR2 LQKENI. Written as DNA, the CDR3 is TGTGCCAGCTCACCAATGACAGCGACTGATACCTACGAGCAGTACTTC. Translated: CASSPMTATDTYEQYF. Variable domain in full (rest from reference TRBV18 and TRBJ2-7): NAGVMQNPRHLVRRRGQEARLRCSPMKGHSHVYWYRQLPEEGLKFMVYLQKENIIDESGMPKERFSAEFPKEGPSILRIQQVVRGDSAAYFCASSPMTATDTYEQYFGPGTRLTVT.

This chain uses TRBV5-1 with TRBJ2-7; 10 bases line up with TRBD1. There are 15 residues in the CDR3. The junction had 6 bases not matched to a gene; V was cut back by 0 bases and J by 6 bases. The V gene's germline CDR1 is SGHRS and CDR2 YFSETQ. The CDR3 sequence: CASSLVGTGEFEQYF. CDR3 sequence (DNA): TGCGCCAGCAGCTTGGTGGGGACAGGGGAATTCGAGCAGTACTTC. Full variable domain (rest looked up from reference TRBV5-1 and TRBJ2-7): KAGVTQTPRYLIKTRGQQVTLSCSPISGHRSVSWYQQTPGQGLQFLFEYFSETQRNKGNFPGRFSGRQFSNSRSEMNVSTLELGDSALYLCASSLVGTGEFEQYFGPGTRLTVT.

The chain has TRBV18 and TRBJ1-5; no definite D call. Germline loops: CDR1 KGHSH, CDR2 LQKENI. V gave up 6 bases and J gave up 4 bases, with 13 bases separating them. The CDR3 runs to 14 residues. The CDR3 loop reads CASSISGGNQPQHF. CDR3 nucleotide sequence: TGTGCCAGCTCCATATCAGGAGGAAATCAGCCCCAGCATTTT.

This clone was counted between two and nine times. This chain connects TRBV5-6 to TRBJ2-2, with D hard to call. V was clipped by 4 bases and J by 4 bases, with 5 bases between them. The CDR3 covers 12 residues. Per the germline V gene, CDR1 is SGHDT and CDR2 is YYEEEE. CDR3 in DNA: TGTGCCAGCAGCCGTAGCACCGGGGAGCTGTTTTTT. It codes for CASSRSTGELFF.

This clone was seen only a few times. The chain carries TRBV6-5 and TRBJ1-2; 7 bases fit TRBD1. The CDR3 loop spans 14 amino acids. CDR1 and CDR2 from the germline V gene are MNHEY and SVGAGI. V trimming: 4 bases; J trimming: 4 bases; junction bases outside the gene matches: 6. The CDR3 sequence is CASSSPPGGYGYTF. The CDR3 DNA is TGTGCCAGCAGTTCACCCCCAGGGGGCTATGGCTACACCTTC.

This clone was seen only once. The V gene is TRBV6-6, the J gene TRBJ2-7, with 10 bases fitting TRBD2. V gave up 7 bases and J gave up 6 bases; unmatched junction bases: 12. There are 15 residues in the CDR3. Germline-derived CDR1 and CDR2 are MNHNY and SVGAGI (reference sequence). CDR3 in amino acids: CASTTQAGGQGEQYF. The CDR3 nucleotides are TGTGCCAGCACCACACAAGCGGGAGGGCAAGGCGAGCAGTACTTC.

For the CDR3, the DNA is TGTGCCAGTACATGGCGGGGTACCTACGAGCAGTACTTC. As protein: CASTWRGTYEQYF. The chain carries TRBV6-1 and TRBJ2-7; D might be TRBD2 (6 bases). CDR3 size: 13 residues. Trimming left V 9 bases short and J 2 bases short, with 14 bases between. The germline V gene encodes CDR1 MNHNS and CDR2 SASEGT.

The gene calls are TRBV28 and TRBJ1-2; 10 nucleotides agree with TRBD1. V was pared by 2 bases and J by 4 bases, with 7 bases of the junction left unmatched. The CDR3 covers 16 residues. CDR1 and CDR2 from the germline V gene are MDHEN and SYDVKM. CDR3 protein: CASSLPRQGAFYGYTF. CDR3 DNA: TGTGCCAGCAGTTTACCCAGACAGGGGGCTTTCTATGGCTACACCTTC.

This chain connects TRBV19 to TRBJ2-3; 9 bases fit TRBD1. Germline values: CDR1 LNHDA, CDR2 SQIVND (reference sequence). The CDR3 spans 16 residues. V lost 4 bases to trimming and J lost 6 bases; unmatched junction nucleotides: 11. CDR3 DNA: TGTGCCAGTAGTACCAACCGGGACAGGGAGGTTGATACGCAGTATTTT. Its translation: CASSTNRDREVDTQYF.

The chain carries TRBV5-1 and TRBJ2-5, with D tentatively TRBD1 (6 bases). From germline, CDR1 is SGHRS and CDR2 YFSETQ. This CDR3 region has 14 residues. Trimming took 0 bases from V and 4 from J, leaving 10 bases between them. The CDR3 sequence is CASSLGGPGETQYF. In DNA form, the CDR3 reads TGCGCCAGCAGCTTGGGGGGGCCCGGAGAGACCCAGTACTTC.

The chain has TRBV7-3 and TRBJ2-6; 8 positions match TRBD1. This CDR3 is 18 amino acids long. V shed 5 bases, J shed 1 base, and the junction held 10 bases outside the gene matches. CDR1 and CDR2 (germline): SGHTA, FQGTGA. CDR3 amino acids: CASSETGAKGSGANVLTF. The DNA for the CDR3 is TGTGCCAGCAGCGAGACAGGGGCGAAGGGGTCTGGGGCCAACGTCCTGACTTTC.

The gene calls are TRBV5-1 and TRBJ1-4; TRBD1 is a possible D gene (6 bases). Germline V gene data show CDR1 as SGHRS and CDR2 as YFSETQ. Trimming shortened V by 5 bases and J by 7 bases, and 18 bases separated the two germline ends. The CDR3 runs to 15 residues. This CDR3 is CASRFGGAVGEKLFF. CDR3 coding DNA: TGCGCCAGCAGATTTGGGGGGGCTGTCGGTGAAAAACTGTTTTTT.

The table lists this clone with a count of one. The V and J genes are TRBV2 and TRBJ1-5, with unresolved D. CDR1 and CDR2 from the germline V gene are SNHLY and FYNNEI. V lost 3 bases and J 0 bases, leaving 18 bases between the germline ends. The length of the CDR3 is 18 residues. The CDR3 is CASSDLTLSIYSNQPQHF. As DNA, the CDR3 is TGTGCCAGCAGTGACCTCACGCTAAGCATATATAGCAATCAGCCCCAGCATTTT.

The CDR3 reads CASSHQAYSYEQYF. The CDR3 DNA follows: TGTGCCAGTAGTCACCAGGCGTACTCCTACGAGCAGTACTTC. The chain links TRBV19 to TRBJ2-7; D is undetermined. The germline CDR1 and CDR2 sequences are LNHDA and SQIVND (reference sequence). The CDR3 totals 14 residues. V lost 5 bases and J lost 0, with 11 bases in between.

J is TRBJ2-5 and V is TRBV4-1; the match to TRBD2 covers 11 bases. The germline CDR1 and CDR2 sequences are MGHRA and YSYEKL. V shed 3 bases and J 3 bases; nucleotides not matched to a gene: 3. The CDR3 has 15 amino acids. CDR3 in amino acids: CASSQPTSGKETQYF. For the CDR3, the DNA is TGCGCCAGCAGCCAGCCGACTAGCGGGAAAGAGACCCAGTACTTC.

The chain combines TRBV14 with TRBJ1-6, with TRBD1 as a possible D gene (6 bases). V shed 3 bases and J shed 8 bases, with 20 bases lying between them. Germline assignment: CDR1 SGHDN and CDR2 FVKESK. CDR3 length equals 17 residues. CDR3 in DNA: TGTGCCAGCAGCCACATGGTCCGGGGGCGAGGAGATTCACCCCTCCACTTT. Translating gives CASSHMVRGRGDSPLHF.

This clone has a single count. V is TRBV29-1 and J is TRBJ1-1; the match to TRBD1 covers 7 bases. With V trimmed by 3 bases and J by 5 bases, 9 bases remained unmatched. Per the germline V gene, CDR1 is SQVTM and CDR2 is ANQGSEA. There are 14 residues in the CDR3. CDR3 nucleotides: TGCAGCGTTGATATACAGGGGAGGGGTACTGAAGCTTTCTTT. This encodes CSVDIQGRGTEAFF.